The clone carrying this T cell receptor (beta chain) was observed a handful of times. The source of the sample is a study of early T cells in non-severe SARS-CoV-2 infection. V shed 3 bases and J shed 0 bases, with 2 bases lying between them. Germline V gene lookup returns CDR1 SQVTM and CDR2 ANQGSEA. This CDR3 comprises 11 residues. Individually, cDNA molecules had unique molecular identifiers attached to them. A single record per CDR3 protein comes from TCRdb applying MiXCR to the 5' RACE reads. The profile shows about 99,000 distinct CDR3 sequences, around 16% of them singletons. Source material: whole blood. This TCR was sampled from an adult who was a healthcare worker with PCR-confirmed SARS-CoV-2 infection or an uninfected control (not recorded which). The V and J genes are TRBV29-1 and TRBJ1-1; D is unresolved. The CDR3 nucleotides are TGCAGCGTTGAGGTGAACACTGAAGCTTTCTTT. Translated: CSVEVNTEAFF. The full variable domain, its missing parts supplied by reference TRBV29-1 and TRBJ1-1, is SAVISQKPSRDICQRGTSLTIQCQVDSQVTMMFWYRQQPGQSLTLIATANQGSEATYESGFVIDKFPISRPNLTFSTLTVSNMSPEDSSIYLCSVEVNTEAFFGQGTRLTVV.